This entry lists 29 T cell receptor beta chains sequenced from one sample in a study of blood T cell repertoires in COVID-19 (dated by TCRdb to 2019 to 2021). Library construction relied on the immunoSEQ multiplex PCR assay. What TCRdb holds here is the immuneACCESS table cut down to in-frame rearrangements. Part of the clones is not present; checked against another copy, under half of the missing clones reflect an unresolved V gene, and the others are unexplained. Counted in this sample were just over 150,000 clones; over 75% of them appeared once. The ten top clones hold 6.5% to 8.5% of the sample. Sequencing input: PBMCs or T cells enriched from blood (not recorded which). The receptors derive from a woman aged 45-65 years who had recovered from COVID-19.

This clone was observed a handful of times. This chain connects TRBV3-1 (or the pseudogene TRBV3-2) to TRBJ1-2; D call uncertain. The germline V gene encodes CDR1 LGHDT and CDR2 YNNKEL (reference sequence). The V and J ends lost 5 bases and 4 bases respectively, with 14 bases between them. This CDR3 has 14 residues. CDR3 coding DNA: TGTGCCAGCAGCGCCCAGAGAGGGATCTATGGCTACACCTTC. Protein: CASSAQRGIYGYTF.

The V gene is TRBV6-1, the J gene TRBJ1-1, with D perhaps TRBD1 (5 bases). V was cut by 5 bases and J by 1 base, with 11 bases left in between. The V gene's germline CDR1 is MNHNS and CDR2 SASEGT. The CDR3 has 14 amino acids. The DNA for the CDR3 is TGTGCCAGCAGTCCCCGACAGCCGAACACTGAAGCTTTCTTT. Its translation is CASSPRQPNTEAFF.

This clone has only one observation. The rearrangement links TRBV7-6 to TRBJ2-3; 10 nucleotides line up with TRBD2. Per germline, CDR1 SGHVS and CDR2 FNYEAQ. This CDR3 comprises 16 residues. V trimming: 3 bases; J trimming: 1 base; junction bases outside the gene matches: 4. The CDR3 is CASSFLLAGGTDTQYF. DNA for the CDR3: TGTGCCAGCAGCTTCCTCCTAGCGGGGGGCACAGATACGCAGTATTTT.

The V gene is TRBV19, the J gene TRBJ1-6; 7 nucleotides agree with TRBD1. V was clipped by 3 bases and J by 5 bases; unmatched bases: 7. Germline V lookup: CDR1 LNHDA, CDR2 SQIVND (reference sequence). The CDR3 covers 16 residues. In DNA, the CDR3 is TGTGCCAGTAGTATGAGGGGCAGGGGGGATAATTCACCCCTCCACTTT. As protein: CASSMRGRGDNSPLHF.

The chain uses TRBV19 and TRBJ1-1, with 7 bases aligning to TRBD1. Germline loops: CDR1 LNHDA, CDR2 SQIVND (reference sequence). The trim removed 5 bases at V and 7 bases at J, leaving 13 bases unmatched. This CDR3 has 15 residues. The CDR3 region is CASSPRQGVDDEAFF. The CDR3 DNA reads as TGTGCCAGTAGTCCGCGACAGGGAGTCGATGATGAAGCTTTCTTT.

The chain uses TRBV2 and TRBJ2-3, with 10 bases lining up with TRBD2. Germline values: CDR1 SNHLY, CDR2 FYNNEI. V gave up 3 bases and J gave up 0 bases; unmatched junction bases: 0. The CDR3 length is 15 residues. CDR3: CASSDSGGSTDTQYF. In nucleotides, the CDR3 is TGTGCCAGCAGTGATAGCGGGGGGAGCACAGATACGCAGTATTTT.

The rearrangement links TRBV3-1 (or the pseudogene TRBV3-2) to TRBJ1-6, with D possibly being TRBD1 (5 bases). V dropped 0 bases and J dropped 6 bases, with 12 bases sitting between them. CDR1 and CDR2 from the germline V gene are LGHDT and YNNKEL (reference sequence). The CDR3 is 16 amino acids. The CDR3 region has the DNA TGTGCCAGCAGCCAAGATATAGGACATTTTAATTCACCCCTCCACTTT. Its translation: CASSQDIGHFNSPLHF.

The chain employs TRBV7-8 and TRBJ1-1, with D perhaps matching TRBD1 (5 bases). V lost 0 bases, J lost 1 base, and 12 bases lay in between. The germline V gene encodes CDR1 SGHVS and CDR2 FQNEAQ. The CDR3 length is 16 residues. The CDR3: CASSLAWGGANTEAFF. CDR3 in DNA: TGTGCCAGCAGCTTAGCGTGGGGAGGGGCGAACACTGAAGCTTTCTTT. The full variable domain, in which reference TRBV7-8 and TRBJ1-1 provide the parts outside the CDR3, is GAGVSQSPRYKVAKRGQDVALRCDPISGHVSLFWYQQALGQGPEFLTYFQNEAQLDKSGLPSDRFFAERPEGSVSTLKIQRTQQEDSAVYLCASSLAWGGANTEAFFGQGTRLTVV.

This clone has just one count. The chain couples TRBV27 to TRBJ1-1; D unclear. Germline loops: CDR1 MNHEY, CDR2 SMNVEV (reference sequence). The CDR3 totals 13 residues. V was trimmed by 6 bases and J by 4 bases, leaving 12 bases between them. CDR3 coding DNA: TGTGCCAGCAGGATTGAAAGCGGCACTGAAGCTTTCTTT. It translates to CASRIESGTEAFF.

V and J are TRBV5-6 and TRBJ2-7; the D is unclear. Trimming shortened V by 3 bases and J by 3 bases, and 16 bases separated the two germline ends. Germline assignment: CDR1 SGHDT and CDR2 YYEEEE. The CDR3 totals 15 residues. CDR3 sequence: CASSSKQTSFYEQYF. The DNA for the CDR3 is TGTGCCAGCAGCTCGAAACAGACATCATTCTACGAGCAGTACTTC.

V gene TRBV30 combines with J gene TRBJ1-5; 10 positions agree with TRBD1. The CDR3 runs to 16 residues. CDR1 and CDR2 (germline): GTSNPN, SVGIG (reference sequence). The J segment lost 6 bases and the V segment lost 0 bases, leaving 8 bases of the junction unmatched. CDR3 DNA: TGTGCCTGGAGTGTCCGGACGACAGGGGGCATTCAGCCCCAGCATTTT. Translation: CAWSVRTTGGIQPQHF.

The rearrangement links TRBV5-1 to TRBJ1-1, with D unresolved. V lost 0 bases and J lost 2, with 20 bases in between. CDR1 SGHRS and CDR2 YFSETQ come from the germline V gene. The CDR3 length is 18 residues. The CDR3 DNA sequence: TGCGCCAGCAGCTTGGGGGTCAGCCAAAACATACTAAACACTGAAGCTTTCTTT. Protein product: CASSLGVSQNILNTEAFF.

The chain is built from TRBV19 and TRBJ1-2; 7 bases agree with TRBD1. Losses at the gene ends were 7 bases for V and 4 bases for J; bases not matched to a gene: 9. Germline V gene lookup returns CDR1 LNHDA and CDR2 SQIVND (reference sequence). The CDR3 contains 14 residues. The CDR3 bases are TGTGCCAGTACCATCCAGGGGGTCGGCTATGGCTACACCTTC. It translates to CASTIQGVGYGYTF.

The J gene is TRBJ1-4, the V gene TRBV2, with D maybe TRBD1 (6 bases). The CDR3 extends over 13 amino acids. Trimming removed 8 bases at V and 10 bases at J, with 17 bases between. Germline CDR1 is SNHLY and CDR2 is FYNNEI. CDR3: CASLDFRGGKLFF. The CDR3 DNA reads TGTGCCAGCTTGGACTTTAGGGGGGGAAAACTGTTTTTT.

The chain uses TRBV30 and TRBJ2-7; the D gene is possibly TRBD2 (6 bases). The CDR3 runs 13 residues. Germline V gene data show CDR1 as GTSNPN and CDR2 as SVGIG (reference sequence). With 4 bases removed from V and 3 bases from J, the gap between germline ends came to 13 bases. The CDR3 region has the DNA TGTGCCTGGAATGGAGGGGCCCTCTACGAGCAGTACTTC. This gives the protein CAWNGGALYEQYF.

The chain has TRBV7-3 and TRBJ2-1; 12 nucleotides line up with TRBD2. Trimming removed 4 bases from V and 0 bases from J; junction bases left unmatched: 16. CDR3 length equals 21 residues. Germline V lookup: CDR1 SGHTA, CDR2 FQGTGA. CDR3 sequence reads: CASSSIHLAGGLISSYNEQFF. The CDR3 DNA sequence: TGTGCCAGCAGCTCCATACACCTAGCGGGGGGGCTTATTAGCTCCTACAATGAGCAGTTCTTC.

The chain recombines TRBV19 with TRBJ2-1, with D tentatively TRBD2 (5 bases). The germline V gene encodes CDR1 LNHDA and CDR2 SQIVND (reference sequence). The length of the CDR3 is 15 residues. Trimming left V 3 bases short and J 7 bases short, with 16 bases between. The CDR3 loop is CASSMTRGSNNEQFF. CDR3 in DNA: TGTGCCAGTAGTATGACCCGGGGTTCAAATAATGAGCAGTTCTTC.

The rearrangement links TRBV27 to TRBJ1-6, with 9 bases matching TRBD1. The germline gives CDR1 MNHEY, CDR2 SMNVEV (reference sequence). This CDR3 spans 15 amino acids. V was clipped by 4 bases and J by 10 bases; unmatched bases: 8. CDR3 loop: CASSSWTGVVSPLHF. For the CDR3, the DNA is TGTGCCAGCAGTTCCTGGACAGGGGTGGTGTCACCCCTCCACTTT.

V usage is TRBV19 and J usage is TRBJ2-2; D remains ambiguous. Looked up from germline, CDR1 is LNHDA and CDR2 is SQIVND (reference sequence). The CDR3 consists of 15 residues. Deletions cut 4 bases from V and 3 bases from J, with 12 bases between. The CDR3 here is CASSTQARHTGELFF. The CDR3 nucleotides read TGTGCCAGTAGTACCCAAGCCCGTCACACCGGGGAGCTGTTTTTT.

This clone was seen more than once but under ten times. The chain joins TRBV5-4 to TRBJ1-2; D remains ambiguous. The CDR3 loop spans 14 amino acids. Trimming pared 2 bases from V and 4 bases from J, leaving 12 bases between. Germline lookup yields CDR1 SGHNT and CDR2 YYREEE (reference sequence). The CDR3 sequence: CASSFRVRIYGYTF. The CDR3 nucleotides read TGTGCCAGCAGCTTTCGGGTCAGAATCTATGGCTACACCTTC.

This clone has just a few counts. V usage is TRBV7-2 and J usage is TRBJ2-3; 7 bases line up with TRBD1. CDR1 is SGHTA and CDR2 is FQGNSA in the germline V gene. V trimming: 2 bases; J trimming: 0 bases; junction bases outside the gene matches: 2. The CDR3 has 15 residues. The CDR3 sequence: CASSLTGVSTDTQYF. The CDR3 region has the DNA TGTGCCAGCAGCTTAACAGGGGTTAGCACAGATACGCAGTATTTT.

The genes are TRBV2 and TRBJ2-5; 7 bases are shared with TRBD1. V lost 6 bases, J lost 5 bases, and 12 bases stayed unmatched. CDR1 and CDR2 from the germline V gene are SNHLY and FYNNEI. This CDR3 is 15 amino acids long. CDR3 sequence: CASSGLRGRRETQYF. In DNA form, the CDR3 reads TGTGCCAGCAGCGGTCTTAGGGGGCGCCGGGAGACCCAGTACTTC.

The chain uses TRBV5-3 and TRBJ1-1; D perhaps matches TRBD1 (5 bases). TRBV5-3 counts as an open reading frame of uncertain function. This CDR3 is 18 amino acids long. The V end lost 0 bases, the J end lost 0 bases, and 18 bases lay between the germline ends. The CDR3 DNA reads TGTGCCAGAAGCTTGGATGAAGACAGTACGTCCCTGAACACTGAAGCTTTCTTT. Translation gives CARSLDEDSTSLNTEAFF.

CDR3 DNA sequence: TGTGCCAGCAGCTTTAGAGAGAACACCGGGGAGCTGTTTTTT. It codes for CASSFRENTGELFF. The chain employs TRBV5-5 and TRBJ2-2; D call uncertain. Germline V CDR1 and CDR2: SGHKS, YYEKEE (reference sequence). Trimming removed 2 bases from V and 1 base from J, with 6 bases in between. There are 14 residues in the CDR3.

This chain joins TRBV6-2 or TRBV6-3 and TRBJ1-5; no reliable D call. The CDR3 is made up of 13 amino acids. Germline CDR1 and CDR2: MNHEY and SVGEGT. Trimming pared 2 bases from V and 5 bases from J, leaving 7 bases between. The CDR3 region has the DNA TGTGCCAGCAGTTACGCAGAACATCAGCCCCAGCATTTT. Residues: CASSYAEHQPQHF.

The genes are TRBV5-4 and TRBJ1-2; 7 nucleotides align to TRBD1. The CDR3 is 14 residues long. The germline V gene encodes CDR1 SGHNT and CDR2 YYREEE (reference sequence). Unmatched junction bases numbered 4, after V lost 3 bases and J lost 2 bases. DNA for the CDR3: TGTGCCAGCAGCTCAGGGGGGCCGAACTATGGCTACACCTTC. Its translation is CASSSGGPNYGYTF.

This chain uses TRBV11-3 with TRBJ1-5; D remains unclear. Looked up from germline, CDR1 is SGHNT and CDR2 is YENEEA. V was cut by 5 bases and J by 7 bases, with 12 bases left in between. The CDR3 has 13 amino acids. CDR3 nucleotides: TGTGCCAGCAGCACCCCCCCAGAACAGCCCCAGCATTTT. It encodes CASSTPPEQPQHF. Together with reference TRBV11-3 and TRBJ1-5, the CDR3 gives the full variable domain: EAGVVQSPRYKIIEKKQPVAFWCNPISGHNTLYWYLQNLGQGPELLIRYENEEAVDDSQLPKDRFSAERLKGVDSTLKIQPAELGDSAVYLCASSTPPEQPQHFGDGTRLSIL.

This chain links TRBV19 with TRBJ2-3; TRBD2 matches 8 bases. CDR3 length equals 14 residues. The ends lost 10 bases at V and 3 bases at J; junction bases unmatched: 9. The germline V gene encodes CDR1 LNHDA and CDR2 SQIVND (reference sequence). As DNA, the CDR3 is TGTGCCACCCGGCCGGCGGGAGGAACAGATACGCAGTATTTT. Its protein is CATRPAGGTDTQYF.

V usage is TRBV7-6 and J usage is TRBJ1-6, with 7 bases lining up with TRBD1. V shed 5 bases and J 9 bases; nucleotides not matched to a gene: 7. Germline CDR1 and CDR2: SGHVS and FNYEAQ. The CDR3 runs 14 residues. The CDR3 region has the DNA TGTGCCAGCAGCCCCGGGACAGCTATTTCACCCCTCCACTTT. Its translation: CASSPGTAISPLHF.